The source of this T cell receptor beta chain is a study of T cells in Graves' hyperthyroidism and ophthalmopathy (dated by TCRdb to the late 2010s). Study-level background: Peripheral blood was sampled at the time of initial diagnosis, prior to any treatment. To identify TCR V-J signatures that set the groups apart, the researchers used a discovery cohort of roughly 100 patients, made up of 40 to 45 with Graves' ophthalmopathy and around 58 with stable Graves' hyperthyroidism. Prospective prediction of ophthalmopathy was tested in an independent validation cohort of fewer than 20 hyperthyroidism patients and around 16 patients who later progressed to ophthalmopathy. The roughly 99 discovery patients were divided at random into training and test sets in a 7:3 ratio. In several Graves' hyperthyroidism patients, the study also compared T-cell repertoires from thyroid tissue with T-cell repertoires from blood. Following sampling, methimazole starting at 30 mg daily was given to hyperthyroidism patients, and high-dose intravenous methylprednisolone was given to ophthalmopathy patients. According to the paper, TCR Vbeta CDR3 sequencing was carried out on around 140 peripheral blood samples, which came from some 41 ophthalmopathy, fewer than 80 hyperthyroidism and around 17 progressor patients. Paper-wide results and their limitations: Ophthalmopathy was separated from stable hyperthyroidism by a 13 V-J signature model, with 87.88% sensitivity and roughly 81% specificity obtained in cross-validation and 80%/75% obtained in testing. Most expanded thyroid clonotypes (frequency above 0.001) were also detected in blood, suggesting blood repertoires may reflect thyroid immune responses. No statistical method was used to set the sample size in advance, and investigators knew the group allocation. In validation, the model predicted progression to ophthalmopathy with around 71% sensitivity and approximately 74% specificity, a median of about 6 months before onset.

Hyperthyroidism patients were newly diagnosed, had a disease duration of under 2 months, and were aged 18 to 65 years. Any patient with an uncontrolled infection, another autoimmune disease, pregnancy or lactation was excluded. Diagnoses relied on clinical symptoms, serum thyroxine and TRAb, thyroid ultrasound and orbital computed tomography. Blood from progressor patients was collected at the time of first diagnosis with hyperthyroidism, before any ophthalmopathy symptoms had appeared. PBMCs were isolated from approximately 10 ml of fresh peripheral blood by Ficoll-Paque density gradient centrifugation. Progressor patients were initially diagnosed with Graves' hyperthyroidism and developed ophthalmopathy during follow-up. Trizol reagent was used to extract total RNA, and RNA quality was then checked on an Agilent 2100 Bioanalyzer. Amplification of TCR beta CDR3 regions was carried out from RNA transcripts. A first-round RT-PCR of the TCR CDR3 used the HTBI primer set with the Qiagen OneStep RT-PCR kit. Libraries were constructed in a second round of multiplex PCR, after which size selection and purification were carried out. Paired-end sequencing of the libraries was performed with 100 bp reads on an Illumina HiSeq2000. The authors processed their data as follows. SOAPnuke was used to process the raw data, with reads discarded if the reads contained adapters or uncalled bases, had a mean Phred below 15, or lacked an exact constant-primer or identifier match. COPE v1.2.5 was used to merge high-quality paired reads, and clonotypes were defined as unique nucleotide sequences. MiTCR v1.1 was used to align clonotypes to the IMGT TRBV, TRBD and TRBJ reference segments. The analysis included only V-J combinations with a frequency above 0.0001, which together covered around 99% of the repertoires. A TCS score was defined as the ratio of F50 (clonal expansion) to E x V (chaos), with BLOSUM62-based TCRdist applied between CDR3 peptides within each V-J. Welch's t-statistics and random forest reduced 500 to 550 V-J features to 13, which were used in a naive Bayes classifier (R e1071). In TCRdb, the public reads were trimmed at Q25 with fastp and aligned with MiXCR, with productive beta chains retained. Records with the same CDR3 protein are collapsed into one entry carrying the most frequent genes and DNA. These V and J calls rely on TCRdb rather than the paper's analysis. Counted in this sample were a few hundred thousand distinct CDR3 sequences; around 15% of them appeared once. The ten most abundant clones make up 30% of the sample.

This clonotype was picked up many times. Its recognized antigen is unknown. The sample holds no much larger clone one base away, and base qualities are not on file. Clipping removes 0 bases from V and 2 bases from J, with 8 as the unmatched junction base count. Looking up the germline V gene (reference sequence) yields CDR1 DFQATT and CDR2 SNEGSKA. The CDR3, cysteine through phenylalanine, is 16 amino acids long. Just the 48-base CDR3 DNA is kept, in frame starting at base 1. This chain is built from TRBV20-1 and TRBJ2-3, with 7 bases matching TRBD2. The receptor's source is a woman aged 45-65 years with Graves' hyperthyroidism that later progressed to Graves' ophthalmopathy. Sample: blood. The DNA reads TGCAGTGCTAGAGATACCAGCGGGGCCAACACAGATACGCAGTATTTT. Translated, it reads CSARDTSGANTDTQYF.